The 9 T cell receptor beta chains below all came from one sample that was sequenced in a study of OX40 agonist ivuxolimab in advanced cancers. Sequenced by immunoSEQ multiplex PCR; TCRdb stores in-frame clones only, minus some. The profile shows about 80,000 clones, roughly 90% of them singletons. Sample: CD4+ or CD8+ T cells sorted from blood, taken in a trial of the OX40 agonist ivuxolimab. All receptors come from an adult with an advanced solid tumor such as melanoma, head and neck, liver or kidney cancer.

The chain uses TRBV15 and TRBJ2-5; D is unclear. CDR3 length equals 14 residues. Per germline, CDR1 LNHNV and CDR2 YYDKDF (reference sequence). The V end lost 1 base, the J end lost 3 bases, and 9 bases lay between the germline ends. The CDR3 is CATSRGSAKETQYF. CDR3 sequence (DNA): TGTGCCACCAGCAGAGGATCCGCGAAAGAGACCCAGTACTTC.

This clone appeared a single time. This chain connects TRBV28 to TRBJ1-2, with D possibly TRBD1 on 5 matching bases. This CDR3 spans 13 amino acids. Germline values: CDR1 MDHEN, CDR2 SYDVKM. V shed 3 bases and J shed 2 bases, with 7 bases lying between them. CDR3 amino acids: CASSFGQNYGYTF. The CDR3 DNA is TGTGCCAGCAGTTTCGGACAAAACTATGGCTACACCTTC.

The chain combines TRBV19 with TRBJ2-3, with 9 bases that match TRBD2. The CDR3 has 16 amino acids. The germline gives CDR1 LNHDA, CDR2 SQIVND (reference sequence). Unmatched junction bases numbered 8, after V lost 6 bases and J lost 1 base. In DNA form, the CDR3 reads TGTGCCAGTAGGAAAGCGGGAGGTACCGGCACAGATACGCAGTATTTT. This codes for CASRKAGGTGTDTQYF. Together with reference TRBV19 and TRBJ2-3, the CDR3 gives the full variable domain: DGGITQSPKYLFRKEGQNVTLSCEQNLNHDAMYWYRQDPGQGLRLIYYSQIVNDFQKGDIAEGYSVSREKKESFPLTVTSAQKNPTAFYLCASRKAGGTGTDTQYFGPGTRLTVL.

The V and J genes are TRBV19 and TRBJ2-1, with 9 positions matching TRBD2. The CDR3 is 15 amino acids. Germline V gives CDR1 LNHDA, CDR2 SQIVND (reference sequence). V shed 0 bases, J shed 12 bases, and the junction held 9 bases outside the gene matches. DNA for the CDR3: TGTGCCAGTAGTATAGATACCATAGCGGGGGTAGCGCAGTTCTTC. Translating it yields CASSIDTIAGVAQFF.

V usage is TRBV6-1 and J usage is TRBJ1-5; 9 positions match TRBD1. This CDR3 region has 15 residues. CDR1 and CDR2 from the germline V gene are MNHNS and SASEGT. Unmatched junction bases numbered 9, after V lost 9 bases and J lost 3 bases. CDR3 DNA sequence: TGTGCCAGTACAGGGGGCACAAACCTCAATCAGCCCCAGCATTTT. It is translated as CASTGGTNLNQPQHF.

This chain links TRBV5-1 with TRBJ1-1; D call uncertain. Germline CDR1 is SGHRS and CDR2 is YFSETQ. The CDR3 runs to 15 residues. V dropped 4 bases and J dropped 5 bases, with 18 bases sitting between them. The CDR3 spells CASSILSGLGTEAFF. The DNA of the CDR3 is TGCGCCAGCAGCATCTTGTCCGGGCTGGGGACTGAAGCTTTCTTT. Together with reference TRBV5-1 and TRBJ1-1, the CDR3 gives the full variable domain: KAGVTQTPRYLIKTRGQQVTLSCSPISGHRSVSWYQQTPGQGLQFLFEYFSETQRNKGNFPGRFSGRQFSNSRSEMNVSTLELGDSALYLCASSILSGLGTEAFFGQGTRLTVV.

As for this clone: At one boundary the junction diverges from the germline segment, which might be a read error. This chain uses TRBV28 with TRBJ2-7, with TRBD2 matching over 9 bases. The CDR3 has 13 amino acids. CDR1 is MDHEN, CDR2 SYDVKM, per germline. CDR3: CASSSRGGSGSPF. CDR3 DNA sequence: TGTGCCAGCAGTTCCCGGGGAGGTAGCGGGAGCCCGTTC.

The chain carries TRBV28 and TRBJ2-7; D possibly corresponds to TRBD1 (6 bases). The CDR3 runs to 14 residues. V was pared by 4 bases and J by 3 bases, with 13 bases between. The germline V gene encodes CDR1 MDHEN and CDR2 SYDVKM. CDR3 loop: CASSSWTEDYEQYF. In DNA, the CDR3 is TGTGCCAGCAGTTCGTGGACAGAAGACTACGAGCAGTACTTC.

This clone was seen more than once but under ten times. This chain connects TRBV5-6 to TRBJ2-5; D possibly corresponds to TRBD2 (5 bases). From germline, CDR1 is SGHDT and CDR2 YYEEEE. CDR3 length: 14 residues. Deletions cut 1 base from V and 5 bases from J, with 12 bases between. In DNA, the CDR3 is TGTGCCAGCAGCTTGTTGATGGGCGGGGAGACCCAGTACTTC. It specifies CASSLLMGGETQYF.